A selection of T cell receptor beta chains follows, all from one sample in a study of identical twins. One entry per CDR3 protein, called by TCRdb with MiXCR from the 5' RACE reads. Of fewer than 500,000 distinct CDR3 sequences in the sample, roughly an eighth were seen once. The data were also submitted as part of a second study, on yellow fever vaccine responses in identical twins.

The sample comprised CD4+ T cells sorted from blood. The source of these receptors is a woman younger than 30 in good health. CDR3s include the opening cysteine and the closing phenylalanine or tryptophan. D genes are given only for firm matches. Expanded clones are given a class, and other clones once, few, many or no size at all.

d_gene	abundance	v_gene	j_gene	CDR3nt	CDR3aa
TRBD2	few	TRBV20-1	TRBJ2-5	TGCAGTGCTAGGGCCCAGCGGGGGCCGAAAGAGACCCAGTACTTC	CSARAQRGPKETQYF
.	few	TRBV7-9	TRBJ2-5	TGTGCCAGCAGCTTCGGCAACAGTCAAAAAGAGACCCAGTACTTC	CASSFGNSQKETQYF
.	many	TRBV12-3/TRBV12-4	TRBJ2-2	TGTGCCAGCAGTTTACTAAGCACCGGGGAGCTGTTTTTT	CASSLLSTGELFF
.	.	TRBV5-1	TRBJ2-1	TGCGCCAGCAGCTTGTTTCCCGGCCCCTACAATGAGCAGTTCTTC	CASSLFPGPYNEQFF
TRBD2	.	TRBV7-2	TRBJ2-7	TGTGCCAGCAGCCCCAGTAGCGGGGAGAAGCAGTACTTC	CASSPSSGEKQYF
.	.	TRBV3-1	TRBJ1-1	TGTGCCAGCTGCCAAGGCAGGGGTCGGGGCACTGAAGCTTTCTTT	CASCQGRGRGTEAFF
TRBD2	.	TRBV7-2	TRBJ2-1	TGTGCCAGCAGCGCCCTACTTACTAGCGGGAGGATTAATGAGCAGTTCTTC	CASSALLTSGRINEQFF
TRBD2	.	TRBV6-5	TRBJ2-3	TGTGCCAGCAATTCTATCGGGATGGGGACTAGTGCCACAGATACGCAGTATTTT	CASNSIGMGTSATDTQYF
.	few	TRBV7-8	TRBJ2-5	TGTGCCAGCAGCCTCCGGATGGGGGTTGATTCACAAGAGACCCAGTACTTC	CASSLRMGVDSQETQYF
.	.	TRBV4-1	TRBJ2-1	TGCGCCAGCAGCCAAGATGAGGCGGTCTCCTACAATGAGCAGTTCTTC	CASSQDEAVSYNEQFF
.	.	TRBV18	TRBJ2-1	TGTGCCAGCTCACCTCAGGGGGGACCCTACAATGAGCAGTTCTTC	CASSPQGGPYNEQFF
.	.	TRBV28	TRBJ2-5	TGTGCCAGCAGTTTGCGGGGAACAGCCCAAGAGACCCAGTACTTC	CASSLRGTAQETQYF
.	many	TRBV28	TRBJ2-2	TGTGCCAGCAGTTTGTGGGGGGCTAACACCGGGGAGCTGTTTTTT	CASSLWGANTGELFF
.	few	TRBV28	TRBJ1-3	TGTGCCAGCAGTGTTATGAGTAGGGGGGGAGTGAACACCATATATTTT	CASSVMSRGGVNTIYF
TRBD2	few	TRBV6-5	TRBJ2-1	TGTGCCAGCAGTCCCTCGACGGGAGGGCAAGTCGATGAGCAGTTCTTC	CASSPSTGGQVDEQFF
TRBD1	.	TRBV14	TRBJ2-3	TGTGCCAGCAGCCTACGGACAGGGCGCGGTACAGATACGCAGTATTTT	CASSLRTGRGTDTQYF
.	.	TRBV18	TRBJ2-3	TGTGCCAGCTCAGAGAATGGAGGGGCCACAGATACGCAGTATTTT	CASSENGGATDTQYF
.	few	TRBV28	TRBJ2-5	TGTGCCAGCAGTTATCCCTTGGTGGGCAGGGGCCAAGAGACCCAGTACTTC	CASSYPLVGRGQETQYF
.	few	TRBV5-5	TRBJ2-2	TGTGCCAGCAGCTTGGGAGTGCCTCTACCCACCGGGGAGCTGTTTTTT	CASSLGVPLPTGELFF
TRBD2	.	TRBV5-1	TRBJ2-5	TGCGCCAGTGGCCCCAGCGGGGCCCCGGAGACCCAGTACTTC	CASGPSGAPETQYF
.	.	TRBV3-1	TRBJ2-6	TGTGCCAGCAGCCAACCCTCTGGGGCCAACGTCCTGACTTTC	CASSQPSGANVLTF
TRBD1	few	TRBV2	TRBJ1-1	TGTGCCAGCAGTCCAGCCGGGACAGGGGGTCCTGAAGCTTTCTTT	CASSPAGTGGPEAFF
.	.	TRBV20-1	TRBJ2-1	TGCAGTGCTAGAGATATCCATGAGCAGTTCTTC	CSARDIHEQFF
TRBD2	few	TRBV11-1	TRBJ2-1	TGTGCCAGCAGCCATCCCGGCCCCTTAGCGGGAGTCTACAATGAGCAGTTCTTC	CASSHPGPLAGVYNEQFF
.	.	TRBV5-6	TRBJ1-5	TGTGCCAGCAGCTCCACAGGGTGGAGAGTGGCAGGCAATCAGCCCCAGCATTTT	CASSSTGWRVAGNQPQHF
TRBD2	many	TRBV7-2	TRBJ2-3	TGTGCCAGCAGCGTCTCGGCGGGGGGATTAGATACGCAGTATTTT	CASSVSAGGLDTQYF
TRBD1	few	TRBV20-1	TRBJ2-7	TGCAGTGCTCGACAGGGGATCAGCTACGAGCAGTACTTC	CSARQGISYEQYF
TRBD2	few	TRBV4-1	TRBJ2-4	TGCGCCAGCAGCCACCCGAGCGGGGGAGGTAGCATTCAGTACTTC	CASSHPSGGGSIQYF
.	.	TRBV19	TRBJ2-6	TGTGCCAGTAGTATAGATCTCTTAGGTACCCCTGGGGCCAACGTCCTGACTTTC	CASSIDLLGTPGANVLTF
.	.	TRBV18	TRBJ2-1	TGTGCCAGCTCATCAGAACTACTAGCAGAGTACAATGAGCAGTTCTTC	CASSSELLAEYNEQFF
.	few	TRBV5-1	TRBJ2-1	TGCGCCAGCAGCGGCTTAGTGGGCAATGAGCAGTTCTTC	CASSGLVGNEQFF
TRBD2	.	TRBV12-3/TRBV12-4	TRBJ2-1	TGTGCCAGCAGTCGAGGTAGCGGGAGGTGGGACAATGAGCAGTTCTTC	CASSRGSGRWDNEQFF
.	.	TRBV7-4	TRBJ2-1	TGTGCCAGCACCAAGAGGGGAGCCCCGGTCGCCCCTTTCAATGAGCAGTTCTTC	CASTKRGAPVAPFNEQFF
.	.	TRBV3-1	TRBJ2-1	TGTGCCAGCAGCCAAGTGCCAGGTTCCTTCAATGAGCAGTTCTTC	CASSQVPGSFNEQFF
.	few	TRBV20-1	TRBJ1-1	TGCAGTGCTAGAGATCGAAGAACAGGTAATATAGCTGAAGCTTTCTTT	CSARDRRTGNIAEAFF
TRBD2	many	TRBV7-2	TRBJ2-7	TGCGCCAGCAGCTTTAGCGGGGTCTCCTACGAGCAGTACTTC	CASSFSGVSYEQYF
.	.	TRBV20-1	TRBJ2-5	TGCAGTGCTAGGAAGGAAGCGACGACCCAGTACTTC	CSARKEATTQYF
.	few	TRBV11-1	TRBJ2-1	TGTGCCAGCAGCCAAAACGGCCGTTCCTCATCCTACAATGAGCAGTTCTTC	CASSQNGRSSSYNEQFF
.	few	TRBV20-1	TRBJ2-7	TGCAGTGCCCGCAACCCGAGACAGAGCTTAAGCTCCTACGAGCAGTACTTC	CSARNPRQSLSSYEQYF
.	.	TRBV27	TRBJ2-1	TGTGCCAGCACTGTGTCCGGGTACAATGAGCAGTTCTTC	CASTVSGYNEQFF